The rows below give T cell receptor beta chains drawn from one sample of a study of T cell changes during pregnancy in multiple sclerosis. Profiling relied on immunoSEQ multiplex PCR, and the TCRdb table lists in-frame clones only, not all of them. Of about 70,000 clones listed, approximately 92% are singletons. Source: peripheral blood, taken before pregnancy. The receptor set was obtained from a female donor with multiple sclerosis, enrolled in a pregnancy study. Both conserved end residues are part of each CDR3. Fields, in order: CDR3 protein, CDR3 DNA, clone size, J gene, V gene, D gene. The D gene is left open where the match is weak. Expanded clones are given a class, and other clones once, few, many or no size at all.

CASSLALANTGELFF TGCGCCAGCAGCTTAGCACTAGCGAACACCGGGGAGCTGTTTTTT NA TRBJ2-2 TRBV5-1 NA
CAIQTGPEYEQYF TGTGCCATTCAGACAGGGCCGGAGTACGAGCAGTACTTC NA TRBJ2-7 TRBV6-1 TRBD1
CAWTQGAGKGDTQYF TGTGCCTGGACCCAGGGGGCGGGTAAAGGAGATACGCAGTATTTT NA TRBJ2-3 TRBV30 TRBD1
CASSLLQGGAEAFF TGTGCCAGCAGCTTGCTACAGGGTGGGGCTGAAGCTTTCTTT NA TRBJ1-1 TRBV7-6 NA
CASSQQALIEKLFF TGCGCCAGCAGCCAACAGGCCCTTATCGAAAAACTGTTTTTT NA TRBJ1-4 TRBV4-1 NA
CASTDRGSSGYGYTF TGTGCCAGTACGGACAGGGGGTCATCGGGCTATGGCTACACCTTC once TRBJ1-2 TRBV19 TRBD1
CASSPKREYLPDTQYF TGTGCCAGCAGCCCTAAGCGGGAGTATCTCCCAGATACGCAGTATTTT NA TRBJ2-3 TRBV27 TRBD2
CASSLDGGRAGETQYF TGTGCTAGCAGCTTAGATGGCGGGAGGGCCGGAGAGACCCAGTACTTC NA TRBJ2-5 TRBV7-7 TRBD2
CASSIVLDITDEKLFF TGTGCCAGTAGTATAGTTCTGGACATCACGGATGAAAAACTGTTTTTT NA TRBJ1-4 TRBV19 NA
CASSVGARGKDQAGAQGYEQYF TGTGCCAGCAGCGTAGGAGCCCGGGGGAAAGATCAAGCGGGAGCACAAGGTTACGAGCAGTACTTC NA TRBJ2-7 TRBV9 TRBD2
CASSFGTANTGELFF TGTGCCAGCAGCTTCGGGACAGCGAACACCGGGGAGCTGTTTTTT NA TRBJ2-2 TRBV5-4 TRBD1
CSASSGTGGKRTEAFF TGCAGCGCCTCTTCCGGGACAGGGGGAAAAAGGACTGAAGCTTTCTTT NA TRBJ1-1 TRBV29-1 TRBD1